The present TCR beta chain was sequenced within a study of blood T cell repertoires in COVID-19 (TCRdb year 2020). Turning to the overall study: Collaborator samples came from the United States, Italy and Spain and covered acute and convalescent phases of COVID-19. The samples were drawn from two sources: the first 160 participants of the ongoing ImmuneRACE study, and 1,000 to 1,500 subjects contributed by 6 global collaborators. The sample metadata nearly always contained a de-identified subject ID, COVID-19 status, age in years and sex. The repertoires were released in a freely available public database intended as a resource for research on the immune response to SARS-CoV-2. The prospective study material was composed of cDNA or gDNA derived from T cells, B-cell-depleted T cells, or PBMCs. Deeply sampled blood TCRbeta repertoires from subjects exposed to, actively infected with, or recovered from COVID-19 were included in the dataset. Where HLA class I and class II types were available, the types were taken from metadata supplied by the sample provider, not from assay-based typing. What the work shows at the level of the full study, not this receptor alone: The amount of clinical and demographic metadata varied by source and participant and was provided uncurated.

The germline V end is reduced by 4 bases and the J end by 3 bases; junction bases left unmatched: 14. Taken from the germline V gene, the CDR1 and CDR2 loops are SGHRS and YFSETQ. Measured from the cysteine to the phenylalanine, the CDR3 is 17 residues long. The DNA shown is the 51-base CDR3, in frame from base 1. Whole blood was collected in K2EDTA tubes by collaborating institutions according to the institutions' own protocols. For TCRbeta analysis, collaborators shipped samples as frozen whole blood, isolated PBMCs, or DNA extracted from either of those sample types. Remarks on this clone: No cognate antigen has been identified for it. Per-base quality was not reported, and no clone a single base away is much larger than it.

TCRbeta CDR3 regions were amplified from genomic DNA using the immunoSEQ Assay, a bias-controlled multiplex PCR. Processing in the source paper ran as follows. The number of nucleated cells in each sample was estimated from the amplification of reference gene primers within the assay. To quantify the absolute abundance of each unique TCRbeta CDR3 rearrangement, sequence reads were collapsed and filtered. For each sample, productive Simpson clonality was calculated by taking the square root of Simpson's diversity index across productive rearrangements. The source is immuneACCESS, and TCRdb retained only in-frame sequences with V and J called. Part of the clones is not carried over; for the studies checked, unresolved V genes explain less than half of this, and the remainder is unexplained. V and J calls and clone size are given by that table; D and trimming were obtained from the DNA. The sample records tens of thousands of clones, about 88% of which are singletons. Approximately 4.9% of the sample goes to the ten largest clones.

The TCR comes from a man aged 60-69 years with active COVID-19. Input material: peripheral blood. The V gene is TRBV5-1 and the J gene is TRBJ1-2, with TRBD1 matching 8 junction bases. The bases read TGCGCCAGCAGCACCGTTAGTAGGACAGGGAAGGACTATGGCTACACCTTC. This translates into CASSTVSRTGKDYGYTF.